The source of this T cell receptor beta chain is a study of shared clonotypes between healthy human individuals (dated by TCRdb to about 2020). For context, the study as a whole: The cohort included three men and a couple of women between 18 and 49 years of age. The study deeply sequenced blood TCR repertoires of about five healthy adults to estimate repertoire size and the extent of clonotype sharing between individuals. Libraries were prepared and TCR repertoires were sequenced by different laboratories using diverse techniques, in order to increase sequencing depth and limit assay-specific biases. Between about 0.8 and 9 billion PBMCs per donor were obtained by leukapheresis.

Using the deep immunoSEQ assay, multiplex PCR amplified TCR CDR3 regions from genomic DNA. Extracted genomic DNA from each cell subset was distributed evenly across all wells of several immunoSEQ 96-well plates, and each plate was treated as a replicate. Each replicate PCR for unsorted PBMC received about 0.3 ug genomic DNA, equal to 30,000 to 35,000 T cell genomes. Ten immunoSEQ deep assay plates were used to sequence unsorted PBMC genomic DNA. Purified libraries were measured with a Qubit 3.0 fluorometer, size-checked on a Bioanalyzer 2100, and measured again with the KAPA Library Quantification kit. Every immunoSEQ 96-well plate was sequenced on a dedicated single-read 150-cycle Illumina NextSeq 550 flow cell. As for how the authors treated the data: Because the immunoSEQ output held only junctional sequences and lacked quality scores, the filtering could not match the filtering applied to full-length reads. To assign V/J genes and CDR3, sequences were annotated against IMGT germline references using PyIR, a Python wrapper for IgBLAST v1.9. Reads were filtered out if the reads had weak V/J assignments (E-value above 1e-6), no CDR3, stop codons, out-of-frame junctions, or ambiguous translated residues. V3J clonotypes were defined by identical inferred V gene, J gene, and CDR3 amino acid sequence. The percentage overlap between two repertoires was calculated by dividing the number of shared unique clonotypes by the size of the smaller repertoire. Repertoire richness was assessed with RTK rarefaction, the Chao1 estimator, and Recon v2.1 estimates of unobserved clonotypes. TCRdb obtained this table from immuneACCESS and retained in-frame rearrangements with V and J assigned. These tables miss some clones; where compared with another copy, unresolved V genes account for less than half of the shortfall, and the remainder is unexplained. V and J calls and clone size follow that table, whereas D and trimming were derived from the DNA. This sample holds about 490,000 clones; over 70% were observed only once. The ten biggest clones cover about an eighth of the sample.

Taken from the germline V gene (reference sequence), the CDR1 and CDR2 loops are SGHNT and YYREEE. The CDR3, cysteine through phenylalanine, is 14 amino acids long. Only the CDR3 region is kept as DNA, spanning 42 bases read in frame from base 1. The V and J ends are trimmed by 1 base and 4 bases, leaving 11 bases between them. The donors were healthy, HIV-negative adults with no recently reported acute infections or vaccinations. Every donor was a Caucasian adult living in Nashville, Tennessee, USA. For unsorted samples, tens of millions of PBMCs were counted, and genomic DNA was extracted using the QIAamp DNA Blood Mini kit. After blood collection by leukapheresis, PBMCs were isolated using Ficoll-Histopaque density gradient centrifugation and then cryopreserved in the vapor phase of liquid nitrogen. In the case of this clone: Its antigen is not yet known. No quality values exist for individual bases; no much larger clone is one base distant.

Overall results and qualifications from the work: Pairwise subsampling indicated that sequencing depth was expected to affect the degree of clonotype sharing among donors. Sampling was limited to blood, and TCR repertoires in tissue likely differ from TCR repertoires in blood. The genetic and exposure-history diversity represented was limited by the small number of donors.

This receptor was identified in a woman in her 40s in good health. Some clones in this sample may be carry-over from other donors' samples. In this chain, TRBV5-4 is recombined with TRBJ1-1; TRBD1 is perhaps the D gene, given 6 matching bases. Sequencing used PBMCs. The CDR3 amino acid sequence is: CASSLWQGLTEAFF. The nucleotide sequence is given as TGTGCCAGCAGCTTGTGGCAGGGGCTCACTGAAGCTTTCTTT. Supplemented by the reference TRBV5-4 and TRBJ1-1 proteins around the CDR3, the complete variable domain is ETGVTQSPTHLIKTRGQQVTLRCSSQSGHNTVSWYQQALGQGPQFIFQYYREEENGRGNFPPRFSGLQFPNYSSELNVNALELDDSALYLCASSLWQGLTEAFFGQGTRLTVV.